This T cell receptor (beta chain) was identified in a study of Tregs in tolerant kidney transplant recipients. Germline V lookup: CDR1 SGHTA, CDR2 FQGNSA. Trimming left V 3 bases short and J 3 bases short, with 3 bases between. This CDR3 is built from 12 residues. Study results and caveats: Tregs expanded with activated donor B cells seemed most donor-specific. Biological reproducibility was not directly addressed in this study.

As regards this clone: Its specificity is unknown.

CD4+CD25+CD127- Tregs, CD4+CD25- non-Tregs, CD4 and CD8 cells were sorted. The method was immunoSEQ multiplex PCR; TCRdb's version includes in-frame clones alone and lacks a portion of them. Altogether about 240,000 clones are present, about 80% being singletons, with the ten largest covering less than 0.75%. The sequence was obtained from a human donor in good health. This sequence joins TRBV7-2 and TRBJ1-5; D gene uncertain. Sample: CD4+ T cells from blood. Here the CDR3 reads CASSLFNQPQHF. CDR3 nucleotide sequence: TGTGCCAGCAGCTTGTTCAATCAGCCCCAGCATTTT.